Sequencing of this TCR beta chain was carried out in a study of neurological immune-mediated disorders. Per germline, CDR1 SGHRS and CDR2 YFSETQ. This CDR3 is built from 17 residues. Trimming cost V 3 bases and J 9 bases; bases outside gene matches: 14. This clonotype was counted at least ten times. One entry per CDR3 protein results from TCRdb running MiXCR on the 5' RACE reads. The table shows about 22,000 distinct CDR3 sequences, with around 9.3% occurring only once. The sample consisted of PBMCs. The source of this sequence is an older woman with HTLV-1-associated myelopathy (HAM/TSP). The V gene is TRBV5-1, the J gene TRBJ2-1; 11 positions match TRBD2. The CDR3 DNA reads TGCGCCAGCAGCTCGGCCCCTAGCGGGGGGTTTTCGAGTGAGCAGTTCTTC. Translation gives CASSSAPSGGFSSEQFF.